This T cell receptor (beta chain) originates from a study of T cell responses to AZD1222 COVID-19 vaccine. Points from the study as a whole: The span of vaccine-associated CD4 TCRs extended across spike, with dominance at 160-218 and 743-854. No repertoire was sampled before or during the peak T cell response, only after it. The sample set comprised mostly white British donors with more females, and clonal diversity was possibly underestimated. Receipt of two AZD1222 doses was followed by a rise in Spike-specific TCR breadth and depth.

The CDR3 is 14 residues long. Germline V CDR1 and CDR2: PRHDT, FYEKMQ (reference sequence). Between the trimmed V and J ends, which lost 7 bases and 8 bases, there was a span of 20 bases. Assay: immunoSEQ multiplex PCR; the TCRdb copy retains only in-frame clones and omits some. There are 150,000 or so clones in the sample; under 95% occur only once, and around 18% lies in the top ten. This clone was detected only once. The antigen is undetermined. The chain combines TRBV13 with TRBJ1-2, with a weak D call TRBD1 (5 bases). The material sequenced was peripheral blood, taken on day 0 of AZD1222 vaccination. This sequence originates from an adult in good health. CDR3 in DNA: TGTGCCAGCACCCACCGAACAGTGAGGGGCGGCTACACCTTC. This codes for CASTHRTVRGGYTF.